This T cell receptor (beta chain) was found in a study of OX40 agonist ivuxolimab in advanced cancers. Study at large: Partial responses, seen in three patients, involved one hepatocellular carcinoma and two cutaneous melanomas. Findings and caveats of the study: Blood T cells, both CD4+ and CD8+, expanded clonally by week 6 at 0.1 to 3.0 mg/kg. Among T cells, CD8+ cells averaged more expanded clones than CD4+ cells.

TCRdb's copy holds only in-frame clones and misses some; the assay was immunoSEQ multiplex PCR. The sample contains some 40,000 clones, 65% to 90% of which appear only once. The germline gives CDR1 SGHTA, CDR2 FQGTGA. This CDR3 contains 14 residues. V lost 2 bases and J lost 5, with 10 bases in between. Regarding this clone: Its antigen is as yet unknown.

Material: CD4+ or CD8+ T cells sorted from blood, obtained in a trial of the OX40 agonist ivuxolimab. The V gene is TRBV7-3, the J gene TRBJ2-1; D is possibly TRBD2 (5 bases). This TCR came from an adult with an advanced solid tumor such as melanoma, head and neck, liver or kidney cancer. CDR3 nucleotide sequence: TGTGCCAGCAGCTTAGGCGGGCGCAACAATGAGCAGTTCTTC. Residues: CASSLGGRNNEQFF.